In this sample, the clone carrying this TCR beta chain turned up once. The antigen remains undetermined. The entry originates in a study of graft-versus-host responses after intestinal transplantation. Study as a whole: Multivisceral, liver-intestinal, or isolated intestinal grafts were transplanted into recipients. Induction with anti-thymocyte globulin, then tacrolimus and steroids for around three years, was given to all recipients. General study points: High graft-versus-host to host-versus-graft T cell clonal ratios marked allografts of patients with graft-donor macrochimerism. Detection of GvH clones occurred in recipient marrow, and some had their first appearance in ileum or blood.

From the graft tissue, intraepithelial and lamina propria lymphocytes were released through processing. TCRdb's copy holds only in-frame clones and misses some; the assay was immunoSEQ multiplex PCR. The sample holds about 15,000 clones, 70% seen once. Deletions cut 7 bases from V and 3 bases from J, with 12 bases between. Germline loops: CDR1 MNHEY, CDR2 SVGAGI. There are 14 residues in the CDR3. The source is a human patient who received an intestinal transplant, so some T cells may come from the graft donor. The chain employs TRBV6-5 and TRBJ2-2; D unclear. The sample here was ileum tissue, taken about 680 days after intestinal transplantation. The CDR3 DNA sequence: TGTGCCAGCAAACTTATAGGTTACACCGGGGAGCTGTTTTTT. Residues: CASKLIGYTGELFF.